This T cell receptor beta chain was profiled in a study of T cell responses to AZD1222 COVID-19 vaccine. Study-level findings and limits: Clonal diversity was possibly underestimated; the donors were predominantly white British and more often female. When two AZD1222 doses had been given, Spike-specific TCR breadth and depth rose. Nearly half of spike-specific TCRs reportedly target unmutated variant regions.

Repertoires were generated with immunoSEQ multiplex PCR, while TCRdb's copy carries only in-frame clones and drops some. Of approximately 140,000 clones listed, less than 95% are singletons. J lost 2 bases, V lost 4 bases, and 3 bases had no gene match. Germline CDR1 and CDR2: SGHRS and YFSETQ. This CDR3 has 13 amino acids. This clone was seen a handful of times. Its antigen is currently unknown. The source material was peripheral blood, sampled 28 days after the second dose of the MenACWY control vaccine. This sequence originates from an adult who received the MenACWY meningococcal vaccine as a control. This rearrangement joins TRBV5-1 to TRBJ2-7; TRBD1 aligns across 7 bases. The CDR3 sequence is CASSPGTAYEQYF. DNA for the CDR3: TGCGCCAGCAGCCCAGGGACAGCCTACGAGCAGTACTTC. The full variable domain, in which reference TRBV5-1 and TRBJ2-7 provide the parts outside the CDR3, is KAGVTQTPRYLIKTRGQQVTLSCSPISGHRSVSWYQQTPGQGLQFLFEYFSETQRNKGNFPGRFSGRQFSNSRSEMNVSTLELGDSALYLCASSPGTAYEQYFGPGTRLTVT.